This TCR beta chain was obtained from a study of identical twins. TCRdb independently ran MiXCR on the 5' RACE reads; one entry per CDR3 protein. This sample has 430,000 or so distinct CDR3 sequences, with 24% found just once. The CDR3 loop spans 14 amino acids. The V gene end was trimmed by 7 bases and the J gene end by 7 bases; junction bases not matched to a gene: 7. Looked up from germline, CDR1 is SGHTA and CDR2 is FQGNSA. This same sample was also part of a study on T cells expressing NK-cell markers. That paper notes: Sorted CD3+CD56-NKG2C+, CD3+CD56+NKG2C- and CD3+CD56+NKG2C+ T cells were the source of the TCR beta repertoires.

Sequenced input: CD4+ T cells sorted from blood. The genes are TRBV7-2 and TRBJ1-6; TRBD1 matches 7 bases. This TCR came from a woman younger than 30 in good health. CDR3 coding DNA: TGTGCCAGCACCATACAGGGGAGGAATTCACCCCTCCACTTT. Translated: CASTIQGRNSPLHF.